These T cell receptor beta chains were read from a single sample in a study of OX40 agonist ivuxolimab in advanced cancers. Using immunoSEQ multiplex PCR, the repertoire was profiled, and TCRdb retains in-frame clones only, with some absent. The sample records nearly 35,000 clones, 80% to 95% being singletons. The material was CD4+ or CD8+ T cells sorted from blood, obtained in a trial of the OX40 agonist ivuxolimab. Receptors originate from an adult with an advanced solid tumor such as melanoma, head and neck, liver or kidney cancer. The CDR3 runs from the conserved cysteine through the conserved F or W.

V gene | CDR3 protein
TRBV11-2 | CASSYRDRVPLSYEQYF
TRBV2 | CATHVRGARDEQYF
TRBV18 | CASSPPGAGGTDTQYF
TRBV4-3 | CASSLNPGPGQEFSYEQYF
TRBV4-3 | CASSQDRAGGSYEQYF
TRBV25-1 | CASSEGHTGELFF
TRBV27 | CASSLSGRGRWETQYF
TRBV10-2 | CASSEAGLAGSNEQFF
TRBV7-6 | CASSLVDGNEQFF
TRBV27 | CASSFQPGTKSYEQYF
TRBV6-5 | CASSYSNGETQYF
TRBV30 | CAWIGVNTEAFF
TRBV25-1 | CATQGATNEKLFF
TRBV13 | CASSPGPPRRPTDTQYF
TRBV7-2 | CASSLGTDNYGYTF
TRBV9 | CASSPSSAGIEQYF
TRBV7-6 | CASSQAIAGATDTQYF
TRBV10-3 | CAISTNPNEQFF
TRBV5-6 | CASSLARRGDQPQHF
TRBV28 | CASSLTMNTEAFF
TRBV2 | CASSDLRPEQYF
TRBV9 | CASSAETATNEKLFF
TRBV5-4 | CASSLNSGQGAGEQYF
TRBV4-3 | CASSQDEGQGANIQYF
TRBV27 | CASSPIPSGANVLTF
TRBV9 | CASSVASTGTGELFF
TRBV21-1 | CASSKWVTEETQYF
TRBV7-6 | CASSLTTGPNTGELFF
TRBV6-6 | CASNHSPLAEYYEQYF
TRBV9 | CASLGTNNEQFF
TRBV7-9 | CASSLGVVPEAFF
TRBV19 | CASRVDSYNEQFF
TRBV10-3 | CAITPNSGSSTDTQYF
TRBV29-1 | CSVDRGGFQDTEAFF
TRBV5-6 | CASSLESYEQYF
TRBV6-5 | CASSYFTGTGYTF
TRBV4-3 | CASSQSRREISYNEQFF
TRBV29-1 | CSVFEGAPGYTF
TRBV4-3 | CASSQDQVAGGPLSGNEQFF
TRBV28 | CASTPGGVWGDTQYF
TRBV6-1 | CASSDQGRTTDTQYF
TRBV27 | CASSRGTYNEQFF
TRBV13 | CASSLGLGSGEQYF
TRBV11-3 | CASSFDGINQPQHF
TRBV6-1 | CASSEAVRVHEKLFF
TRBV28 | CASTPWDTYNEQFF
TRBV7-9 | CASSHSTVGKNTEAFF
TRBV5-4 | CASSLATGGREGRYEQYF
TRBV10-2 | CASRDSGGNEQFF
TRBV7-2 | CASSTRPSDRTQYF
TRBV27 | CASSPAVNQDEQYF
TRBV11-2 | CASSSNRVEAFF
TRBV11-2 | CASSSSSGEQYF
TRBV9 | CASSVVAVQETQYF
TRBV27 | CASSLALAGLEQFF
TRBV7-6 | CASSSGQWGRTDTQYF